This TCR beta chain was obtained from a study of blood T cell repertoires in COVID-19. Overall study: Acute and convalescent COVID-19 specimens originated in the United States, Italy and Spain.

Source study methods: Amplification from reference gene primers served as the basis for estimated nucleated cell counts. The repertoire was sequenced with immunoSEQ multiplex PCR; TCRdb's copy has only in-frame clones and lacks some. V, J and clone size are taken as reported in that table, and D and trimming were inferred from the DNA itself. Among over 45,000 clones, 80% to 90% were seen once, and the ten largest hold around two fifths. The V gene's germline CDR1 is LGHDT and CDR2 YNNKEL (reference sequence). The length of the CDR3 is 15 residues. The germline V and J ends were trimmed by 1 base and 4 bases, with 11 bases remaining between them. Seattle cases were enrolled at active infection and followed longitudinally.

The TCR comes from a woman aged 60 to 75 with COVID-19, enrolled during active disease. The chain links TRBV3-1 (or the pseudogene TRBV3-2) to TRBJ1-5; perhaps TRBD1 as D (6 bases). The sequencing input was peripheral blood. The CDR3 is CASSQGDRRNQPQHF. CDR3 sequence (DNA): TGTGCCAGCAGCCAAGGTGACAGGCGAAATCAGCCCCAGCATTTT.